Presented here are 32 T cell receptor beta chains from one specimen sequenced in a study of T cells expressing NK-cell markers (dated by TCRdb to the early 2020s). Library preparation employed 5' RACE. For sequencing, an Illumina HiSeq 2000 was employed. The reads underwent TCRdb reprocessing, giving one record for each CDR3 protein sequence and no DNA. The table kept for this sample lists roughly 430,000 distinct CDR3 sequences. The ten largest make up 6% to 8% of the sample. Source material: blood T cells: a sorted CD56 or NKG2C T cell subset, CD4+ or CD8+ T cells, or bulk PBMC T cells (not recorded which). The receptors were sampled from a woman between 18 and 70 years old in good health.

The rearrangement links TRBV2 to TRBJ2-3; the D gene TCRdb calls, TRBD1, cannot be checked with no DNA. This CDR3 region has 15 residues. Germline V gene lookup returns CDR1 SNHLY and CDR2 FYNNEI. This CDR3 is CASRPGGQFTDTQYF. Supplemented by reference TRBV2 and TRBJ2-3, the full variable domain reads EPEVTQTPSHQVTQMGQEVILRCVPISNHLYFYWYRQILGQKVEFLVSFYNNEISEKSEIFDDQFSVERPDGSNFTLKIRSTKLEDSAMYFCASRPGGQFTDTQYFGPGTRLTVL.

V and J are TRBV11-1 and TRBJ2-3; the TCRdb D gene call, TRBD2, has no DNA to confirm it. Germline loops: CDR1 SGHAT, CDR2 FQDESV (reference sequence). The length of the CDR3 is 15 residues. CDR3 protein: CASSPGTSSTDTQYF.

This chain links TRBV27 with TRBJ1-6; TCRdb's D gene call, TRBD1, goes unchecked for lack of DNA. Germline V gene sequence: CDR1 MNHEY, CDR2 SMNVEV (reference sequence). This CDR3 is 15 amino acids long. CDR3 region: CASSLSRGGGSPLHF.

V usage is TRBV12-3 or TRBV12-4 and J usage is TRBJ2-7; the TCRdb call, TRBD1, lacks DNA for checking. There are 16 residues in the CDR3. CDR3 sequence: CASRKHTGTASGEQYF.

The chain combines TRBV7-8 with TRBJ2-5; with no DNA, the TCRdb D assignment of TRBD1 cannot be verified. CDR1 is SGHVS and CDR2 is FQNEAQ in the germline V gene. The CDR3 has 15 amino acids. The CDR3 region is CARGPGKGDQETQYF.

The rearrangement uses TRBV5-1 and TRBJ2-7; the TRBD2 assignment by TCRdb is unverifiable without DNA. The CDR3 runs to 15 residues. Germline CDR1 SGHRS, CDR2 YFSETQ. CDR3 sequence reads: CASSLLDSGTYEQYF.

J is TRBJ2-5 and V is TRBV5-6; no DNA is available, so the TRBD2 call from TCRdb remains unchecked. Per the germline V gene, CDR1 is SGHDT and CDR2 is YYEEEE. This CDR3 contains 17 residues. The CDR3 region is CASSTTRQSKYQETQYF.

The gene calls are TRBV10-2 and TRBJ2-4. Germline loops: CDR1 WSHSY, CDR2 SAAADI. The length of the CDR3 is 17 residues. The CDR3 is CASSESTEYLAKNIQYF.

The CDR3 spells CSAREVRGLGNEQFF. The V and J genes are TRBV20-1 and TRBJ2-1; TCRdb's D call of TRBD1 is untestable without DNA. The CDR3 has 15 residues. The germline V gene has CDR1 DFQATT and CDR2 SNEGSKA (reference sequence).

The rearrangement uses TRBV5-1 and TRBJ1-1. The CDR3 spans 15 residues. Germline V gives CDR1 SGHRS, CDR2 YFSETQ. The CDR3 protein is CASSFGNTRNAEAFF.

V usage is TRBV29-1 and J usage is TRBJ2-7; the D call of TRBD1 rests on TCRdb alone, since no DNA is present to check it. The CDR3 sequence is 15 residues long. Germline lookup yields CDR1 SQVTM and CDR2 ANQGSEA. The CDR3 sequence is CSVEGGQKTTYEQYF.

The rearrangement uses TRBV5-1 and TRBJ2-3; TCRdb designates TRBD1, a call that cannot be tested without DNA. The V gene's germline CDR1 is SGHRS and CDR2 YFSETQ. This CDR3 region has 16 residues. CDR3 residues: CASSLRQDPSTDTQYF.

The chain uses TRBV5-1 and TRBJ2-3; the D gene TCRdb calls, TRBD2, cannot be checked with no DNA. From germline, CDR1 is SGHRS and CDR2 YFSETQ. This CDR3 is built from 16 residues. CDR3 sequence reads: CASSLVGGESTDTQYF.

The rearrangement joins TRBV6-1 to TRBJ1-2; TCRdb calls TRBD1, which cannot be checked without DNA. The CDR3 is 15 amino acids. CDR1 and CDR2 (germline): MNHNS, SASEGT. The CDR3 sequence: CASSRGAGHNYGYTF.

The rearrangement joins TRBV10-3 to TRBJ2-7. Germline V gene lookup returns CDR1 ENHRY and CDR2 SYGVKD. The CDR3 runs to 12 residues. The CDR3 sequence is CAISEADYEQYF.

This chain uses TRBV5-1 with TRBJ2-1. This CDR3 has 13 amino acids. The germline gives CDR1 SGHRS, CDR2 YFSETQ. The CDR3 region is CASSLAVANEQFF.

The chain links TRBV12-3 or TRBV12-4 to TRBJ2-2; TCRdb outputs TRBD2, but without DNA this stays unchecked. The CDR3 sequence is 16 residues long. CDR3 sequence: CASSFSRGGLTGELFF.

This rearrangement joins TRBV27 to TRBJ2-4; TCRdb calls TRBD2, which cannot be checked without DNA. CDR1 is MNHEY and CDR2 is SMNVEV in the germline V gene (reference sequence). The CDR3 runs 15 residues. The CDR3 loop reads CASSLEGRAKNIQYF.

The chain carries TRBV5-6 and TRBJ1-2. In germline, CDR1 is SGHDT, CDR2 YYEEEE. The length of the CDR3 is 14 residues. CDR3: CASSLSFGYYGYTF.

The chain uses TRBV15 and TRBJ1-4; no DNA is available, so the TRBD1 call from TCRdb remains unchecked. This CDR3 is built from 17 residues. From germline, CDR1 is LNHNV and CDR2 YYDKDF (reference sequence). Here the CDR3 reads CATRGTGTVATNEKLFF.

V and J are TRBV5-1 and TRBJ1-6; TCRdb's D gene call, TRBD1, goes unchecked for lack of DNA. CDR1 and CDR2 from the germline V gene are SGHRS and YFSETQ. There are 15 residues in the CDR3. CDR3: CASSLFGQGDSPLHF. Variable domain in full (rest from reference TRBV5-1 and TRBJ1-6): KAGVTQTPRYLIKTRGQQVTLSCSPISGHRSVSWYQQTPGQGLQFLFEYFSETQRNKGNFPGRFSGRQFSNSRSEMNVSTLELGDSALYLCASSLFGQGDSPLHFGNGTRLTVT.

The chain links TRBV12-3 or TRBV12-4 to TRBJ2-7; TCRdb's D call of TRBD1 is untestable without DNA. The CDR3 totals 12 residues. The CDR3 sequence: CASGQGIVEQYF.

The chain is built from TRBV7-8 and TRBJ2-7; TCRdb names TRBD1, which stays unverified in the absence of DNA. Germline values: CDR1 SGHVS, CDR2 FQNEAQ. The CDR3 spans 13 residues. The CDR3: CASSPPVWGEQYF. Using reference TRBV7-8 and TRBJ2-7 for the parts outside the CDR3, the full variable domain is GAGVSQSPRYKVAKRGQDVALRCDPISGHVSLFWYQQALGQGPEFLTYFQNEAQLDKSGLPSDRFFAERPEGSVSTLKIQRTQQEDSAVYLCASSPPVWGEQYFGPGTRLTVT.

The gene calls are TRBV12-3 or TRBV12-4 and TRBJ2-5; without DNA, the TCRdb call of TRBD2 cannot be checked. The CDR3 is 17 amino acids. Here the CDR3 reads CASSYRLTSGGQETQYF.

This chain uses TRBV20-1 with TRBJ2-7; TCRdb designates TRBD2, a call that cannot be tested without DNA. The CDR3 totals 14 residues. Looked up from germline, CDR1 is DFQATT and CDR2 is SNEGSKA (reference sequence). This chain's CDR3 is CSAPGTSGLYEQYF.

The chain links TRBV20-1 to TRBJ1-6; TCRdb outputs TRBD1, but without DNA this stays unchecked. The CDR3 is made up of 14 amino acids. Germline-derived CDR1 and CDR2 are DFQATT and SNEGSKA (reference sequence). The CDR3 loop reads CSATRGSDNSPLHF.

The J gene is TRBJ1-1, the V gene TRBV11-2; the TCRdb D gene call, TRBD1, has no DNA to confirm it. The CDR3 is made up of 14 amino acids. CDR1 SGHAT and CDR2 FQNNGV come from the germline V gene. Here the CDR3 reads CASSFYRANTEAFF.

The chain links TRBV7-9 to TRBJ2-7; the D gene TCRdb calls, TRBD2, cannot be checked with no DNA. Germline CDR1 is SEHNR and CDR2 is FQNEAQ (reference sequence). The CDR3 has 17 residues. This CDR3 is CASSPSPLAGITYEQYF. Complete variable domain (other parts from reference TRBV7-9 and TRBJ2-7): DTGVSQNPRHKITKRGQNVTFRCDPISEHNRLYWYRQTLGQGPEFLTYFQNEAQLEKSRLLSDRFSAERPKGSFSTLEIQRTEQGDSAMYLCASSPSPLAGITYEQYFGPGTRLTVT.

This rearrangement joins TRBV5-6 to TRBJ2-3. Germline loops: CDR1 SGHDT, CDR2 YYEEEE. The CDR3 length is 16 residues. The CDR3 region is CASSLVAAANTDTQYF.

This chain connects TRBV29-1 to TRBJ2-1; as DNA is missing, the TRBD2 call by TCRdb cannot be tested. Per the germline V gene, CDR1 is SQVTM and CDR2 is ANQGSEA. The CDR3 has 14 amino acids. CDR3 region: CSVESLSGRSEQFF.

This chain joins TRBV4-2 and TRBJ2-7. Germline V gives CDR1 LGHNA, CDR2 YNFKEQ. This CDR3 has 14 amino acids. The CDR3 sequence: CASSQATHSYEQYF.

V usage is TRBV15 and J usage is TRBJ2-3; TCRdb's D call of TRBD2 is untestable without DNA. Germline V CDR1 and CDR2: LNHNV, YYDKDF (reference sequence). CDR3 length: 19 residues. The CDR3 is CATSRGRMRGTSSTDTQYF. Supplemented by reference TRBV15 and TRBJ2-3, the full variable domain reads DAMVIQNPRYQVTQFGKPVTLSCSQTLNHNVMYWYQQKSSQAPKLLFHYYDKDFNNEADTPDNFQSRRPNTSFCFLDIRSPGLGDTAMYLCATSRGRMRGTSSTDTQYFGPGTRLTVL.